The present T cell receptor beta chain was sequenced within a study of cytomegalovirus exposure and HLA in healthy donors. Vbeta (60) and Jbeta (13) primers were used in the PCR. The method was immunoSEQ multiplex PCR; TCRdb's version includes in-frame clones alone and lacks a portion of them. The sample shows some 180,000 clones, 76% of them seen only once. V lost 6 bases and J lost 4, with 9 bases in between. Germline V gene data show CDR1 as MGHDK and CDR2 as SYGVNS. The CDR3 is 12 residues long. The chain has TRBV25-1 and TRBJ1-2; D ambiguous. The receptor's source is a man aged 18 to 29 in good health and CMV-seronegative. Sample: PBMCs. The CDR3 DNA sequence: TGTGCCAGCAGCCAGGATCCCTATGGCTACACCTTC. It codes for CASSQDPYGYTF.